A single sample gave rise to the 18 T cell receptor beta chains below, sequenced in a study of shared clonotypes between healthy human individuals. Clones were read by immunoSEQ multiplex PCR, and TCRdb kept only the in-frame ones, dropping some. Altogether roughly 810,000 clones are present, 96% being singletons, with the ten largest covering about 0.22%. The naive CD8 fraction comprised CD45RO-negative cells positively selected for CCR7 and excluded terminally differentiated effector memory CD45RA+ cells. The sequencing sample was made of naive CD8+ T cells sorted from blood. Source of these receptors: a man between 25 and 39 years old in good health.

The rearrangement joins TRBV28 to TRBJ2-1; D is possibly TRBD2 (6 bases). This CDR3 contains 15 residues. V shed 5 bases and J shed 4 bases, with 15 bases lying between them. Germline CDR1 reads MDHEN; CDR2 reads SYDVKM. The DNA for the CDR3 is TGTGCCAGCAGTCCCGGTGTTAGCGGTTACAATGAGCAGTTCTTC. Protein product: CASSPGVSGYNEQFF.

The rearrangement uses TRBV15 and TRBJ1-1, with a possible D match to TRBD1 (5 bases). Germline lookup yields CDR1 LNHNV and CDR2 YYDKDF (reference sequence). The V end was cut by 3 bases, the J end by 3 bases, with 8 bases between. The CDR3 spans 13 residues. The CDR3 is CATSRLGDTEAFF. The CDR3 nucleotides are TGTGCCACCAGCAGGTTGGGGGACACTGAAGCTTTCTTT.

This sequence joins TRBV6-1 and TRBJ2-7; D gene unclear. V lost 3 bases and J 0 bases, leaving 9 bases between the germline ends. CDR1 and CDR2 (germline): MNHNS, SASEGT. CDR3 length: 14 residues. CDR3 DNA: TGTGCCAGCAGTGACGGCGGAGCCTCCTACGAGCAGTACTTC. Translation: CASSDGGASYEQYF.

This chain uses TRBV19 with TRBJ1-5; D is unresolved. Trimming left V 5 bases short and J 7 bases short, with 9 bases between. Per the germline V gene, CDR1 is LNHDA and CDR2 is SQIVND (reference sequence). The CDR3 has 12 amino acids. In DNA, the CDR3 is TGTGCCAGTAGTCCGCGGGCCCAGCCCCAGCATTTT. This sequence encodes CASSPRAQPQHF.

The rearrangement joins TRBV28 to TRBJ2-2, with D possibly matching TRBD2 (5 bases). The germline V gene encodes CDR1 MDHEN and CDR2 SYDVKM. This CDR3 spans 15 amino acids. V was clipped by 8 bases and J by 6 bases, with 19 bases between them. The CDR3 loop reads CASAAARVAAGELFF. The DNA of the CDR3 is TGTGCCAGCGCGGCGGCGAGGGTTGCCGCCGGGGAGCTGTTTTTT.

The CDR3 nucleotides are TGTGCCAGCAGCTTAGAGGGACTAGAGAATGCGCAGTATTTT. Its protein is CASSLEGLENAQYF. V usage is TRBV7-9 and J usage is TRBJ2-3; 8 bases match TRBD2. Germline CDR1 SEHNR, CDR2 FQNEAQ (reference sequence). The V and J ends lost 1 base and 10 bases, in that order; junction bases with no gene match: 7. CDR3 size: 14 residues. Looking up the rest from reference TRBV7-9 and TRBJ2-3 gives the full variable domain: DTGVSQNPRHKITKRGQNVTFRCDPISEHNRLYWYRQTLGQGPEFLTYFQNEAQLEKSRLLSDRFSAERPKGSFSTLEIQRTEQGDSAMYLCASSLEGLENAQYFGPGTRLTVL.

This chain connects TRBV5-1 to TRBJ1-1; D possibly corresponds to TRBD1 (5 bases). The germline V gene encodes CDR1 SGHRS and CDR2 YFSETQ. There are 16 residues in the CDR3. The V end was cut by 0 bases, the J end by 0 bases, with 12 bases between. CDR3: CASSLDPGYMNTEAFF. The CDR3 bases are TGCGCCAGCAGCTTGGACCCAGGGTACATGAACACTGAAGCTTTCTTT. The whole variable domain, filled in from reference TRBV5-1 and TRBJ1-1, reads KAGVTQTPRYLIKTRGQQVTLSCSPISGHRSVSWYQQTPGQGLQFLFEYFSETQRNKGNFPGRFSGRQFSNSRSEMNVSTLELGDSALYLCASSLDPGYMNTEAFFGQGTRLTVV.

This chain joins TRBV11-2 and TRBJ1-5; D is unclear. CDR3 length: 14 amino acids. Per the germline V gene, CDR1 is SGHAT and CDR2 is FQNNGV. With 1 base removed from V and 5 bases from J, the gap between germline ends came to 9 bases. CDR3 loop: CASSLVGEHQPQHF. Here the CDR3 DNA reads TGTGCCAGCAGCTTAGTCGGGGAGCATCAGCCCCAGCATTTT.

The chain combines TRBV9 with TRBJ2-1; 9 bases fit TRBD2. This CDR3 has 13 residues. V was clipped by 7 bases and J by 9 bases; unmatched bases: 8. Germline V gene data show CDR1 as SGDLS and CDR2 as YYNGEE. The CDR3 nucleotides read TGTGCCAGCGCCGGGATAGCGGGAGCTGAGCAGTTCTTC. Translation: CASAGIAGAEQFF. Looking up the rest from reference TRBV9 and TRBJ2-1 gives the full variable domain: DSGVTQTPKHLITATGQRVTLRCSPRSGDLSVYWYQQSLDQGLQFLIQYYNGEERAKGNILERFSAQQFPDLHSELNLSSLELGDSALYFCASAGIAGAEQFFGPGTRLTVL.

The rearrangement uses TRBV7-9 and TRBJ2-1; 8 bases align to TRBD1. With V trimmed by 5 bases and J by 4 bases, 7 bases remained unmatched. This CDR3 comprises 15 residues. The germline CDR1 and CDR2 sequences are SEHNR and FQNEAQ (reference sequence). CDR3 nucleotides: TGTGCCAGCAGCCACAGACAGGGGAGGTACAATGAGCAGTTCTTC. Encoded protein: CASSHRQGRYNEQFF.

The rearrangement joins TRBV19 to TRBJ2-1, with 9 bases lining up with TRBD2. Germline V gives CDR1 LNHDA, CDR2 SQIVND (reference sequence). The CDR3 loop spans 17 amino acids. V was clipped by 3 bases and J by 7 bases; unmatched bases: 13. In nucleotides, the CDR3 is TGTGCCAGTAGTATCACGGGATGGACTAGCGAAAAGAATGAGCAGTTCTTC. Protein product: CASSITGWTSEKNEQFF.

The V and J genes are TRBV7-9 and TRBJ2-2; TRBD2 agrees at 12 bases. V trimming: 3 bases; J trimming: 5 bases; junction bases outside the gene matches: 4. This CDR3 has 16 amino acids. Per the germline V gene, CDR1 is SEHNR and CDR2 is FQNEAQ (reference sequence). The CDR3 is CASSFPSGRETGELFF. Here the CDR3 DNA reads TGTGCCAGCAGCTTCCCTAGCGGGAGGGAGACCGGGGAGCTGTTTTTT. Full variable domain (remainder filled in from reference TRBV7-9 and TRBJ2-2): DTGVSQNPRHKITKRGQNVTFRCDPISEHNRLYWYRQTLGQGPEFLTYFQNEAQLEKSRLLSDRFSAERPKGSFSTLEIQRTEQGDSAMYLCASSFPSGRETGELFFGEGSRLTVL.

The chain couples TRBV10-3 to TRBJ2-7; no clear D gene. There are 12 residues in the CDR3. Trimming removed 4 bases from V and 6 bases from J, with 10 bases in between. Germline CDR1 and CDR2: ENHRY and SYGVKD. The CDR3 loop is CAISGLVPEQYF. CDR3 sequence (DNA): TGTGCCATCAGTGGCCTAGTACCCGAGCAGTACTTC.

The chain joins TRBV5-6 to TRBJ1-1; D might be TRBD1 (6 bases). This CDR3 is built from 17 residues. Germline assignment: CDR1 SGHDT and CDR2 YYEEEE. Trimming shortened V by 0 bases and J by 2 bases, and 17 bases separated the two germline ends. The DNA of the CDR3 is TGTGCCAGCAGCTTGGCTCTACGAGACAGGTTAAACACTGAAGCTTTCTTT. This translates into CASSLALRDRLNTEAFF.

The J gene is TRBJ2-7, the V gene TRBV5-5; no definite D call. This CDR3 is built from 13 residues. From germline, CDR1 is SGHKS and CDR2 YYEKEE (reference sequence). The ends were cut back, 4 bases at V and 6 bases at J, with 14 bases in the middle. CDR3 coding DNA: TGTGCCAGCAGCCCCGAGTGGTATGGCGAGCAGTACTTC. This sequence encodes CASSPEWYGEQYF. Drawing the rest from reference TRBV5-5 and TRBJ2-7, the complete variable domain is DAGVTQSPTHLIKTRGQQVTLRCSPISGHKSVSWYQQVLGQGPQFIFQYYEKEERGRGNFPDRFSARQFPNYSSELNVNALLLGDSALYLCASSPEWYGEQYFGPGTRLTVT.

The V gene is TRBV11-3, the J gene TRBJ2-2; the D is unclear. Germline loops: CDR1 SGHNT, CDR2 YENEEA. The CDR3 totals 14 residues. V gave up 1 base and J gave up 1 base, with 4 bases separating them. The CDR3 region has the DNA TGTGCCAGCAGCTTAGGTGGGAACACCGGGGAGCTGTTTTTT. It translates to CASSLGGNTGELFF.

The chain joins TRBV11-2 to TRBJ2-1; 7 bases match TRBD1. The CDR3 has 14 residues. Germline trimming cut 5 bases from V and 1 base from J; bases unmatched to any gene: 2. CDR1 and CDR2 from the germline V gene are SGHAT and FQNNGV. CDR3 region: CASSQQGSYNEQFF. CDR3 bases: TGTGCCAGCAGCCAACAGGGGTCCTACAATGAGCAGTTCTTC.

Turning to this clone: A read error may account for a junction end that differs from germline. V usage is TRBV27 and J usage is TRBJ2-1; D possibly uses TRBD1 or TRBD2 (5 bases each). The CDR3 is 15 amino acids. CDR1 and CDR2 (germline): MNHEY, SMNVEV (reference sequence). CDR3 amino acids: CASSLGTNRYDEQFF. The CDR3 DNA follows: TGTGCCAGCAGTTTAGGGACCAACCGCTACGATGAGCAGTTCTTC.